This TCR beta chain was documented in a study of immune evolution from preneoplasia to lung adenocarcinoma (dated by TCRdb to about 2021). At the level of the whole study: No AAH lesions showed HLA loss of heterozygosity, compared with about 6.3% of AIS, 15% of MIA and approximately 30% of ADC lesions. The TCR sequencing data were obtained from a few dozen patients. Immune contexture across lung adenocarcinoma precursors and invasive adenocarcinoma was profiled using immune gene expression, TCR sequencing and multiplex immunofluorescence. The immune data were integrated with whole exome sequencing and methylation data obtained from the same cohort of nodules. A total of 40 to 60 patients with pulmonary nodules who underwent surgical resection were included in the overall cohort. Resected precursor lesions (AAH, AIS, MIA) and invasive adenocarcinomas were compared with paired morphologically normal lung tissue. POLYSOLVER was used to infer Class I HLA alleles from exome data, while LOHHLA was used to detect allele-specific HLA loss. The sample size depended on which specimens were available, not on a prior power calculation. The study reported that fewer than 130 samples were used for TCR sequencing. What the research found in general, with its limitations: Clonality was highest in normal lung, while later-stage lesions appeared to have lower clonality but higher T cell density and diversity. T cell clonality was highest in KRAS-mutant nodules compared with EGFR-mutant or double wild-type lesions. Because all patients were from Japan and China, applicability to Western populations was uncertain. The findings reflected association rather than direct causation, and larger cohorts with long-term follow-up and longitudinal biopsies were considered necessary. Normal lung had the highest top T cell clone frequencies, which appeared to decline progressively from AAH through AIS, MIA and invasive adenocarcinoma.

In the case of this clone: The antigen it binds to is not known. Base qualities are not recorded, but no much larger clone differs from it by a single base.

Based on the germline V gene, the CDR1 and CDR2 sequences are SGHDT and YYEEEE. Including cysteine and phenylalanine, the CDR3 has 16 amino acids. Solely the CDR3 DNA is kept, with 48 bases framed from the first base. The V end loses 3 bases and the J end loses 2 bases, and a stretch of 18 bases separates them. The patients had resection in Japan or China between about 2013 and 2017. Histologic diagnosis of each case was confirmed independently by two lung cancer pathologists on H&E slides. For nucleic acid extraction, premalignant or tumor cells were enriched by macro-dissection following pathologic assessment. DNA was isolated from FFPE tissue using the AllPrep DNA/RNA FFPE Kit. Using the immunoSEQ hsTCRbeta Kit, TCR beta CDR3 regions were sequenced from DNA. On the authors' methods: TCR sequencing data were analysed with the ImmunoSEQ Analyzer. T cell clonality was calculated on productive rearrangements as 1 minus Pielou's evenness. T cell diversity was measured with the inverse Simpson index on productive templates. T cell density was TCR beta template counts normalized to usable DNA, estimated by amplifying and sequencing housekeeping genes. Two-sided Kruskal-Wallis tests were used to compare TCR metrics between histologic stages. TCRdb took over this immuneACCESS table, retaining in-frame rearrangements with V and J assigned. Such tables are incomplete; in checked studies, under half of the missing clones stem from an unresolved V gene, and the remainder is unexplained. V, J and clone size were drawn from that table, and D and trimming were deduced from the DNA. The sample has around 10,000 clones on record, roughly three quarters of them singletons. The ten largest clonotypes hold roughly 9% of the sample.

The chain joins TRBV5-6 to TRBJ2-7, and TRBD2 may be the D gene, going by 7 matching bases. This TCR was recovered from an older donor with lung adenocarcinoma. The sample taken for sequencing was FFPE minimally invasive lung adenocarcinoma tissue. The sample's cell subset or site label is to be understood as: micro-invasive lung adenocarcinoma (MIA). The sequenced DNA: TGTGCCAGCAGCTATATTTGGGGGGGGCTCACCTACGAGCAGTACTTC. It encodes CASSYIWGGLTYEQYF.